This T cell receptor (beta chain) stems from a study of cytomegalovirus exposure and HLA in healthy donors. Trimming cost V 5 bases and J 6 bases; bases outside gene matches: 8. The germline gives CDR1 KGHSH, CDR2 LQKENI. The CDR3 spans 15 residues. The PCR employed 60 Vbeta primers together with 13 Jbeta primers. Clones were read by immunoSEQ multiplex PCR, and TCRdb kept only the in-frame ones, dropping some. This sample has some 100,000 clones, with about 80% found just once. The chain employs TRBV18 and TRBJ2-1; 9 bases are a match to TRBD2. This receptor was identified in a man aged 40-49 years in good health and CMV-seronegative. Sequencing used PBMCs. CDR3 coding DNA: TGTGCCAGCTCAAACATTGCGGGGGGGCCCAATGAGCAGTTCTTC. Protein product: CASSNIAGGPNEQFF.